The rows below give T cell receptor beta chains drawn from one sample of a study of shared clonotypes between healthy human individuals. Sequenced by immunoSEQ multiplex PCR; TCRdb stores in-frame clones only, minus some. The sample records 2.3 million or so clones, more than 80% being singletons. The source material was naive CD4+ T cells from PBMCs. Receptor source: a man aged 18 to 35 in good health. Some clones in this sample may be carry-over from other donors' samples. Both conserved end residues are part of each CDR3. Each record gives: D gene, clone size, V gene, CDR3 protein. The D gene is left open where the match is weak. Clone size appears in some rows only: once, few, many, or a class for an expanded clone.

d_gene: TRBD1
abundance: .
v_gene: TRBV5-1
CDR3aa: CASSLQGVGTEAFF

d_gene: TRBD1
abundance: .
v_gene: TRBV29-1
CDR3aa: CSARQGLAYEQYF

d_gene: TRBD1
abundance: .
v_gene: TRBV11-2
CDR3aa: CASSYGQGRVAYEQYF

d_gene: TRBD1
abundance: .
v_gene: TRBV19
CDR3aa: CASSPQGDYGYTF

d_gene: .
abundance: .
v_gene: TRBV27
CDR3aa: CASSSWDGYYEQYF

d_gene: .
abundance: .
v_gene: TRBV28
CDR3aa: CASSLSQVYNEQFF

d_gene: .
abundance: .
v_gene: TRBV18
CDR3aa: CASSPRGMGSYEQYF

d_gene: TRBD2
abundance: .
v_gene: TRBV2
CDR3aa: CASGSSGRASLGEQYF

d_gene: .
abundance: .
v_gene: TRBV4-2
CDR3aa: CASSQGSEDPRPQHF

d_gene: .
abundance: .
v_gene: TRBV28
CDR3aa: CASSSVATEAFF

d_gene: .
abundance: .
v_gene: TRBV4-2
CDR3aa: CASSHLGNSPLHF

d_gene: .
abundance: .
v_gene: TRBV4-3
CDR3aa: CASSQDRSGTQYF

d_gene: TRBD1
abundance: once
v_gene: TRBV19
CDR3aa: CASSGQASRQPQHF

d_gene: .
abundance: .
v_gene: TRBV10-3
CDR3aa: CAITATGNTEAFF

d_gene: .
abundance: .
v_gene: TRBV5-8
CDR3aa: CASRSQLRGLGNQPQHF

d_gene: .
abundance: .
v_gene: TRBV28
CDR3aa: CAIDSGYEQYF

d_gene: TRBD1
abundance: .
v_gene: TRBV7-9
CDR3aa: CASSPGQGWYTEAFF

d_gene: TRBD1
abundance: .
v_gene: TRBV19
CDR3aa: CASYRTGINYGYTF

d_gene: .
abundance: .
v_gene: TRBV5-1
CDR3aa: CASSPAQGRETQYF

d_gene: .
abundance: .
v_gene: TRBV27
CDR3aa: CASSLRGAVNTEAFF

d_gene: .
abundance: few
v_gene: TRBV19
CDR3aa: CASSIDPGRWTEAFF

d_gene: .
abundance: .
v_gene: TRBV19
CDR3aa: CASSIVFPTNTGELFF

d_gene: .
abundance: few
v_gene: TRBV29-1
CDR3aa: CSVAVRRANEQFF

d_gene: .
abundance: .
v_gene: TRBV5-4
CDR3aa: CASSLVVSQNTEAFF

d_gene: .
abundance: once
v_gene: TRBV28
CDR3aa: CASSLVARVGQYF

d_gene: .
abundance: once
v_gene: TRBV2
CDR3aa: CASNRDTSYEQYF

d_gene: .
abundance: .
v_gene: TRBV5-1
CDR3aa: CASSVSAAGNEQFF

d_gene: .
abundance: .
v_gene: TRBV4-1
CDR3aa: CASSQDGGTQYF

d_gene: .
abundance: .
v_gene: TRBV4-1
CDR3aa: CASSHARGPTDTQYF

d_gene: .
abundance: .
v_gene: TRBV12-5
CDR3aa: CASGLSPRGGRTVGAEAFF

d_gene: .
abundance: .
v_gene: TRBV5-1
CDR3aa: CASSLGPDSALGITGELFF

d_gene: .
abundance: .
v_gene: TRBV29-1
CDR3aa: CSAPDLKNTGELFF

d_gene: TRBD1
abundance: .
v_gene: TRBV7-2
CDR3aa: CAAGDRGGGYTF

d_gene: .
abundance: .
v_gene: TRBV28
CDR3aa: CASSSSPGEAYGYTF

d_gene: .
abundance: .
v_gene: TRBV2
CDR3aa: CASYRRARGTEAFF

d_gene: .
abundance: .
v_gene: TRBV4-1
CDR3aa: CASSQGRRDSGQPQHF

d_gene: .
abundance: .
v_gene: TRBV11-3
CDR3aa: CASSLGGLSTDTQYF

d_gene: .
abundance: .
v_gene: TRBV11-1
CDR3aa: CASSYRQWNTEAFF

d_gene: TRBD2
abundance: .
v_gene: TRBV29-1
CDR3aa: CSVLGGASGPSTDTQYF

d_gene: .
abundance: .
v_gene: TRBV5-1
CDR3aa: CASSFGAAQEQFF

d_gene: .
abundance: .
v_gene: TRBV27
CDR3aa: CASSLYRTDTQYF

d_gene: .
abundance: .
v_gene: TRBV6-1
CDR3aa: CASTRGTGFDEKLFF

d_gene: .
abundance: .
v_gene: TRBV6-5
CDR3aa: CASSYVGPVETQYF

d_gene: TRBD1
abundance: .
v_gene: TRBV9
CDR3aa: CASSFSGTGGSDTQYF

d_gene: TRBD1
abundance: .
v_gene: TRBV25-1
CDR3aa: CASSSITRGGQGAYEQYF

d_gene: .
abundance: .
v_gene: TRBV19
CDR3aa: CASSINNQPQHF

d_gene: .
abundance: .
v_gene: TRBV11-2
CDR3aa: CASSPLRGRGEKLFF

d_gene: TRBD2
abundance: .
v_gene: TRBV6-5
CDR3aa: CASSYSSSGANNEQFF